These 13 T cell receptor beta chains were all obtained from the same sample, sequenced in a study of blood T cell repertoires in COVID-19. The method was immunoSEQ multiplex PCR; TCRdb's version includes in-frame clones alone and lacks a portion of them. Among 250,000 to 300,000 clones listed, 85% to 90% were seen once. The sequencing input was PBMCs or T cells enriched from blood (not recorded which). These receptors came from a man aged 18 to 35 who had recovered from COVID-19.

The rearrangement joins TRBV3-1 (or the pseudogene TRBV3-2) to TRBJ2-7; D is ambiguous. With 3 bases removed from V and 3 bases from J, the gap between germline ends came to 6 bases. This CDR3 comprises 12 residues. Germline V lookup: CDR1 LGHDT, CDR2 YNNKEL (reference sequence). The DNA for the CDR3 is TGTGCCAGCAGCCAGTCCTACTACGAGCAGTACTTC. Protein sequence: CASSQSYYEQYF.

In nucleotides, the CDR3 is TGTGCCAGCAGTGACAAGGACACCCTTAGCACAGATACGCAGTATTTT. Residues: CASSDKDTLSTDTQYF. This rearrangement joins TRBV2 to TRBJ2-3, with a weak D call TRBD1 (5 bases). Germline V gene lookup returns CDR1 SNHLY and CDR2 FYNNEI. This CDR3 contains 16 residues. V was cut by 3 bases and J by 0 bases, with 13 bases left in between. Full variable domain (outside the CDR3, taken from reference TRBV2 and TRBJ2-3): EPEVTQTPSHQVTQMGQEVILRCVPISNHLYFYWYRQILGQKVEFLVSFYNNEISEKSEIFDDQFSVERPDGSNFTLKIRSTKLEDSAMYFCASSDKDTLSTDTQYFGPGTRLTVL.

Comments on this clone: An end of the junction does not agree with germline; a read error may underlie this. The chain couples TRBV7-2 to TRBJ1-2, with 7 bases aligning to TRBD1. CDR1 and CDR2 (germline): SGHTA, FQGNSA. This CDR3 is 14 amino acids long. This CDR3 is CASSLATGTYGYTF. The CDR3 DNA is TGTGCCAGCAGCCTAGCGACAGGGACCTATGGCTACACCTTC.

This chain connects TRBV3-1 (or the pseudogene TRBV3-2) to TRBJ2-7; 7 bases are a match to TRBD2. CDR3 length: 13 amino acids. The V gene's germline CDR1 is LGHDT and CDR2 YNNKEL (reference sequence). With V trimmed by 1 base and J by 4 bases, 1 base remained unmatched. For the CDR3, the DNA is TGTGCCAGCAGCCAAGTTAGCGGGTACGAGCAGTACTTC. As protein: CASSQVSGYEQYF.

CDR3 DNA sequence: TGTGCCACCAGTGATAATATCGGACTAGCGGGGACCACAGATACGCAGTATTTT. It yields the protein CATSDNIGLAGTTDTQYF. The V call is TRBV24-1, the J call TRBJ2-3; 12 bases align to TRBD2. The CDR3 covers 18 residues. From germline, CDR1 is KGHDR and CDR2 SFDVKD. V trimming: 3 bases; J trimming: 2 bases; junction bases outside the gene matches: 8.

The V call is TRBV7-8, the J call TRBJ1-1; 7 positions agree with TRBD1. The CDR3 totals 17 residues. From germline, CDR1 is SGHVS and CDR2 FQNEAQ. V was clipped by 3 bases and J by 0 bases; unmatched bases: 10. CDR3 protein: CASSLRGAGQLNTEAFF. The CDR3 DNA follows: TGTGCCAGCAGCTTGAGGGGGGCGGGACAGTTGAACACTGAAGCTTTCTTT. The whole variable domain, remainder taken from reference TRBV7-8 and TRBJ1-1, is GAGVSQSPRYKVAKRGQDVALRCDPISGHVSLFWYQQALGQGPEFLTYFQNEAQLDKSGLPSDRFFAERPEGSVSTLKIQRTQQEDSAVYLCASSLRGAGQLNTEAFFGQGTRLTVV.

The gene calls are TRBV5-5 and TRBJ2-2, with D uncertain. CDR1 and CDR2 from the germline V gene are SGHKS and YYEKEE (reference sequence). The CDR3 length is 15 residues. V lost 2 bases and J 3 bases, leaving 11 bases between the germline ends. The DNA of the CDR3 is TGTGCCAGCAGCTTAACGTGGCTGGACACCGGGGAGCTGTTTTTT. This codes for CASSLTWLDTGELFF.

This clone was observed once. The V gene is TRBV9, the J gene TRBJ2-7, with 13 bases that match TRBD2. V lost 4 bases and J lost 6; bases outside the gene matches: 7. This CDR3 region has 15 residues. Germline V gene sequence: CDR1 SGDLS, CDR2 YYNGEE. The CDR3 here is CASSPGGTSGTEQYF. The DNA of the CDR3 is TGTGCCAGCAGCCCAGGAGGGACTAGCGGGACCGAGCAGTACTTC.

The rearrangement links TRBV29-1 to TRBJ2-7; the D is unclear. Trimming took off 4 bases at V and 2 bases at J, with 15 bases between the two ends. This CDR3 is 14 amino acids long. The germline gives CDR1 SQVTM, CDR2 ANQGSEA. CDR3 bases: TGCAGCGTTGCCTTCCCCACATTACCCTACGAGCAGTACTTC. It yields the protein CSVAFPTLPYEQYF.

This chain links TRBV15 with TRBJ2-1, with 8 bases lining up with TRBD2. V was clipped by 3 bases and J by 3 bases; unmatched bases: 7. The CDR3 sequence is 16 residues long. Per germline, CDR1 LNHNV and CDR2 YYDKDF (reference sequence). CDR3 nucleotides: TGTGCCACCAGCAGGTCGGGAGGGGCAGGCTACAATGAGCAGTTCTTC. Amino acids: CATSRSGGAGYNEQFF.

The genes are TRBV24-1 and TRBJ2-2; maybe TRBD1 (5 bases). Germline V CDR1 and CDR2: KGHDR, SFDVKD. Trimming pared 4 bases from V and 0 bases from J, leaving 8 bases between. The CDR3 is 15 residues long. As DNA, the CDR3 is TGTGCCACCAGTGAAAGGACATCGAACACCGGGGAGCTGTTTTTT. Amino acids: CATSERTSNTGELFF.

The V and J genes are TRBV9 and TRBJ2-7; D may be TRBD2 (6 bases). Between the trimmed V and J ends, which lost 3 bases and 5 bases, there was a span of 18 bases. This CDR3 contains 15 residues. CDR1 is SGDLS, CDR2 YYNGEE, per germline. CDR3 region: CASSAGGELEHEQYF. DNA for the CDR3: TGTGCCAGCAGCGCAGGAGGGGAGCTAGAACACGAGCAGTACTTC.

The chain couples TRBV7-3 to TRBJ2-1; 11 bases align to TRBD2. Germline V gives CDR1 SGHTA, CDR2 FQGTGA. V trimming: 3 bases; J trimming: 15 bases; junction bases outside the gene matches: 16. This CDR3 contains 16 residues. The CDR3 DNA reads TGTGCCAGCAGCTTGGTCGGGACTAGCGGCCTGACAGGGGTGTTCTTC. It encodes CASSLVGTSGLTGVFF.